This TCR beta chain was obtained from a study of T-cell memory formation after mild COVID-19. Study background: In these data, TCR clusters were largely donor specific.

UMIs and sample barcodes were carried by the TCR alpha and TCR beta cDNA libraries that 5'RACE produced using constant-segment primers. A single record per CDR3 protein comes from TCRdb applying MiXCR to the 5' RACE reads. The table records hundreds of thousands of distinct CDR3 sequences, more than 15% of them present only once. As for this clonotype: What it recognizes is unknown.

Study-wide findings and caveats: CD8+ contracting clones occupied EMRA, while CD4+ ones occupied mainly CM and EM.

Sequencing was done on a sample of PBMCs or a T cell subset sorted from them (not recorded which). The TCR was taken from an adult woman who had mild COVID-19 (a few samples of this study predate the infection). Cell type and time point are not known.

The CDR3 region has the DNA TGTGCCAGCAAGGGCAGAGTGAACACTGAAGCTTTCTTT. Protein: CASKGRVNTEAFF. The J gene is TRBJ1-1, the V gene TRBV6-5; no clear D. Trimming removed 7 bases at V and 0 bases at J, with 9 bases between. Germline lookup yields CDR1 MNHEY and CDR2 SVGAGI. This CDR3 region has 13 residues.